Shown below are 16 T cell receptor beta chains from a single sample sequenced in a study of cytomegalovirus exposure and HLA in healthy donors. Use of 60 Vbeta and 13 Jbeta primers characterized the PCR. Using immunoSEQ multiplex PCR, the repertoire was profiled, and TCRdb retains in-frame clones only, with some absent. The repertoire consists of nearly 100,000 clones, with around 69% occurring once and the leading ten covering 15% to 20%. Sequenced input: PBMCs. These receptors originate from a woman aged 55-70 years in good health and CMV-seropositive.

In this sample, this clone turned up once. This chain joins TRBV7-9 and TRBJ1-5, with unresolved D. Trimming stripped 1 base from V and 7 bases from J, with 8 bases between. The CDR3 is 13 residues long. Germline V gene sequence: CDR1 SEHNR, CDR2 FQNEAQ (reference sequence). The CDR3 protein is CASSLEAQQPQHF. CDR3 sequence (DNA): TGTGCCAGCAGCTTAGAAGCCCAACAGCCCCAGCATTTT.

This clone was counted a single time. V gene TRBV11-2 combines with J gene TRBJ2-7; D may be TRBD1 (5 bases). Germline lookup yields CDR1 SGHAT and CDR2 FQNNGV. CDR3 length: 15 residues. Between the trimmed V and J ends, which lost 1 base and 0 bases, there was a span of 10 bases. The CDR3 sequence: CASSLVGRASYEQYF. In DNA form, the CDR3 reads TGTGCCAGCAGCTTAGTCGGCAGGGCCTCCTACGAGCAGTACTTC. Full variable domain (outside the CDR3, taken from reference TRBV11-2 and TRBJ2-7): EAGVAQSPRYKIIEKRQSVAFWCNPISGHATLYWYQQILGQGPKLLIQFQNNGVVDDSQLPKDRFSAERLKGVDSTLKIQPAKLEDSAVYLCASSLVGRASYEQYFGPGTRLTVT.

The chain couples TRBV19 to TRBJ2-7, with D possibly being TRBD2 (7 bases). This CDR3 is 15 amino acids long. From germline, CDR1 is LNHDA and CDR2 SQIVND (reference sequence). V dropped 8 bases and J dropped 4 bases, with 21 bases sitting between them. The CDR3 nucleotides read TGTGCCAGTGCTGAAACCCCGCGGGGGCCTTACGAGCAGTACTTC. Translation: CASAETPRGPYEQYF.

This clone was counted between two and nine times. V usage is TRBV5-1 and J usage is TRBJ1-5, with TRBD1 identical over 7 bases. The CDR3 contains 15 residues. Germline V gene sequence: CDR1 SGHRS, CDR2 YFSETQ. The V segment lost 3 bases and the J segment 7 bases; nucleotides outside the gene matches: 10. The CDR3: CASSSGGQPGQPQHF. The CDR3 DNA follows: TGCGCCAGCAGCTCAGGGGGACAGCCCGGACAGCCCCAGCATTTT.

The chain joins TRBV6-6 to TRBJ1-5; 10 nucleotides line up with TRBD1. CDR1 and CDR2 (germline): MNHNY, SVGAGI (reference sequence). CDR3 length: 15 residues. V gave up 5 bases and J gave up 9 bases; unmatched junction bases: 10. The CDR3 bases are TGTGCCAGCAGTCCACTGACAGGGGGCCTGGGGCCCCAGCATTTT. Translating it yields CASSPLTGGLGPQHF.

The genes are TRBV6-1 and TRBJ2-5; 9 bases map to TRBD1. CDR1 MNHNS and CDR2 SASEGT come from the germline V gene. V was clipped by 5 bases and J by 6 bases; unmatched bases: 7. This CDR3 comprises 14 residues. This chain's CDR3 is CASSTRTGEKTQYF. CDR3 sequence (DNA): TGTGCCAGCAGTACCAGGACAGGGGAAAAGACCCAGTACTTC.

V is TRBV6-5 and J is TRBJ1-1; D is perhaps TRBD1 (5 bases). From germline, CDR1 is MNHEY and CDR2 SVGAGI. This CDR3 has 16 residues. V was pared by 0 bases and J by 7 bases, with 18 bases between. The CDR3 DNA reads as TGTGCCAGCAGTTACTCGATGATCCACAGGAAGCTTGAAGCTTTCTTT. Translating it yields CASSYSMIHRKLEAFF.

The chain links TRBV20-1 to TRBJ1-1, with D perhaps matching TRBD1 (6 bases). This CDR3 comprises 11 residues. CDR1 and CDR2 (germline): DFQATT, SNEGSKA (reference sequence). With 5 bases removed from V and 11 bases from J, the gap between germline ends came to 15 bases. The DNA for the CDR3 is TGCAGTGCTGCGACTCAGGGGCCGGCTTTCTTT. Amino acid sequence: CSAATQGPAFF.

The chain carries TRBV30 and TRBJ2-7, with a tentative D call TRBD1 (6 bases). CDR1 and CDR2 from the germline V gene are GTSNPN and SVGIG (reference sequence). The ends were cut back, 0 bases at V and 5 bases at J, with 14 bases in the middle. The CDR3 extends over 14 amino acids. CDR3 protein: CAWSVSGAGDEQYF. As DNA, the CDR3 is TGTGCCTGGAGTGTAAGTGGTGCAGGGGACGAGCAGTACTTC. The variable domain in full, with the rest retrieved from reference TRBV30 and TRBJ2-7, is SQTIHQWPATLVQPVGSPLSLECTVEGTSNPNLYWYRQAAGRGLQLLFYSVGIGQISSEVPQNLSASRPQDRQFILSSKKLLLSDSGFYLCAWSVSGAGDEQYFGPGTRLTVT.

For this clone: One end of the junction does not line up with germline, which may come from a read error. The chain is built from TRBV7-9 and TRBJ2-7; TRBD1 matches at 8 bases. Germline-derived CDR1 and CDR2 are SEHNR and FQNEAQ (reference sequence). This CDR3 region has 15 residues. CDR3 region: CSSSLAGTGSYEQYF. In DNA, the CDR3 is TGTTCCAGCAGCTTAGCCGGGACAGGTTCCTACGAGCAGTACTTC.

The table lists this clone with a few counts. The V call is TRBV7-9, the J call TRBJ1-1, with 8 bases lining up with TRBD1. CDR1 and CDR2 from the germline V gene are SEHNR and FQNEAQ (reference sequence). The CDR3 contains 15 residues. V lost 5 bases and J lost 10; bases outside the gene matches: 15. CDR3 region: CASSLRAENRGGAFF. The CDR3 nucleotides are TGTGCCAGCAGCCTTAGGGCCGAAAACAGGGGGGGAGCTTTCTTT.

The CDR3 sequence: CASNTPGTGSYEQYF. CDR3 in DNA: TGTGCCAGCAACACACCCGGGACAGGATCCTACGAGCAGTACTTC. V and J are TRBV5-5 and TRBJ2-7, with 8 positions matching TRBD1. The V gene's germline CDR1 is SGHKS and CDR2 YYEKEE (reference sequence). The V gene end was trimmed by 6 bases and the J gene end by 1 base; junction bases not matched to a gene: 9. The CDR3 consists of 15 residues.

This clone has more than one count but fewer than ten. The V gene is TRBV6-5, the J gene TRBJ2-7, with 7 bases fitting TRBD2. CDR1 MNHEY and CDR2 SVGAGI come from the germline V gene. Losses at the gene ends were 5 bases for V and 3 bases for J; bases not matched to a gene: 10. The CDR3 sequence is 15 residues long. The CDR3 loop is CASSPRASGNYEQYF. In nucleotides, the CDR3 is TGTGCCAGCAGTCCTCGGGCTAGCGGCAACTACGAGCAGTACTTC.

The chain employs TRBV5-1 and TRBJ2-7; 15 bases agree with TRBD2. The V segment lost 3 bases and the J segment 0 bases; nucleotides outside the gene matches: 4. This CDR3 spans 17 amino acids. CDR1 is SGHRS and CDR2 is YFSETQ in the germline V gene. CDR3 sequence (DNA): TGCGCCAGCAGCTCCAGGACTAGCGGGAGGGTCTCCTACGAGCAGTACTTC. It is translated as CASSSRTSGRVSYEQYF. The full variable domain, its missing parts supplied by reference TRBV5-1 and TRBJ2-7, is KAGVTQTPRYLIKTRGQQVTLSCSPISGHRSVSWYQQTPGQGLQFLFEYFSETQRNKGNFPGRFSGRQFSNSRSEMNVSTLELGDSALYLCASSSRTSGRVSYEQYFGPGTRLTVT.

The gene calls are TRBV2 and TRBJ1-2; possible D gene TRBD1, 5 bases. This CDR3 comprises 12 residues. The germline V gene encodes CDR1 SNHLY and CDR2 FYNNEI. V lost 5 bases, J lost 6 bases, and 10 bases lay in between. The CDR3 DNA reads as TGTGCCAGCAGTAGGACGGGGGATGGCTACACCTTC. This translates into CASSRTGDGYTF.

Only a few counts were recorded for this clone. The chain has TRBV6-5 and TRBJ1-2, with 8 bases identical to TRBD1. V lost 5 bases to trimming and J lost 4 bases; unmatched junction nucleotides: 0. Germline-derived CDR1 and CDR2 are MNHEY and SVGAGI. This CDR3 is 12 amino acids long. The chain's CDR3 is CASSTGGYGYTF. CDR3 coding DNA: TGTGCCAGCAGTACAGGGGGCTATGGCTACACCTTC.